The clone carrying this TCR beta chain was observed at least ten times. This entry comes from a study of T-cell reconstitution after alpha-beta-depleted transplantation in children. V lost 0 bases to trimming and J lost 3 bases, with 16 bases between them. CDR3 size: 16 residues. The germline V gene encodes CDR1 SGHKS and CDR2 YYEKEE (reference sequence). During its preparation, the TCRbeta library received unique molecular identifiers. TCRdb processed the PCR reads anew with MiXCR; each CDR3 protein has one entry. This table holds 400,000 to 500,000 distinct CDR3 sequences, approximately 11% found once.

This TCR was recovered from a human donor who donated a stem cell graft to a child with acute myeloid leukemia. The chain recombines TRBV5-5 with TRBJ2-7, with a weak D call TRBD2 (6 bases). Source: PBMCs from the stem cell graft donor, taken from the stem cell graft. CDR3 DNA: TGTGCCAGCAGCTTGGAGGGAGGCCTAGCGTTCTACGAGCAGTACTTC. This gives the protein CASSLEGGLAFYEQYF. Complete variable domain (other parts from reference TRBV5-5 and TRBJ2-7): DAGVTQSPTHLIKTRGQQVTLRCSPISGHKSVSWYQQVLGQGPQFIFQYYEKEERGRGNFPDRFSARQFPNYSSELNVNALLLGDSALYLCASSLEGGLAFYEQYFGPGTRLTVT.